These 32 T cell receptor beta chains share one sample of origin, sequenced in a study of blood T cell repertoires in COVID-19 (dated by TCRdb to the early 2020s). Library generation was performed with the immunoSEQ multiplex PCR assay. What TCRdb holds here is the immuneACCESS table cut down to in-frame rearrangements. Part of the clones is not present; checked against another copy, under half of the missing clones reflect an unresolved V gene, and the others are unexplained. The table for this sample lists some 250,000 clones; approximately 85% of them were counted only once. Less than 2.5% of the sample comes from the top ten. Sequenced input: PBMCs or T cells enriched from blood (not recorded which). These receptors were taken from a woman between 50 and 59 years old who had recovered from COVID-19.

This clone has only one observation. The chain joins TRBV6-5 to TRBJ2-7; D remains unclear. Germline CDR1 MNHEY, CDR2 SVGAGI. The CDR3 runs to 14 residues. The germline V and J ends were trimmed by 2 bases and 8 bases, with 16 bases remaining between them. The CDR3 protein is CASSYGGRTTQQYF. The CDR3 nucleotides read TGTGCCAGCAGTTACGGCGGCAGAACGACGCAGCAGTACTTC.

This rearrangement joins TRBV5-1 to TRBJ2-2; D is unclear. Germline loops: CDR1 SGHRS, CDR2 YFSETQ. With 0 bases removed from V and 3 bases from J, the gap between germline ends came to 9 bases. The CDR3 is made up of 15 amino acids. CDR3 coding DNA: TGCGCCAGCAGCTTGGAGATCAGATACACCGGGGAGCTGTTTTTT. Protein: CASSLEIRYTGELFF.

The rearrangement links TRBV4-2 to TRBJ1-3, with TRBD1 identical over 7 bases. Germline V gene lookup returns CDR1 LGHNA and CDR2 YNFKEQ. The CDR3 consists of 17 residues. Trimming removed 0 bases from V and 2 bases from J; junction bases left unmatched: 7. CDR3 nucleotides: TGTGCCAGCAGCCAAGATCTGCCACAGGGGACTGGAAACACCATATATTTT. As protein: CASSQDLPQGTGNTIYF.

This clone has only one observation. The V gene is TRBV2, the J gene TRBJ1-2, with 8 bases aligning to TRBD1. V shed 5 bases and J 4 bases; nucleotides not matched to a gene: 12. From germline, CDR1 is SNHLY and CDR2 FYNNEI. The length of the CDR3 is 16 residues. As DNA, the CDR3 is TGTGCCAGCAGTCAAACCCGAGGACAGGGAGCCTATGGCTACACCTTC. It is translated as CASSQTRGQGAYGYTF.

The chain employs TRBV27 and TRBJ2-7, with D perhaps matching TRBD1 (6 bases). The CDR3 consists of 15 residues. V lost 2 bases and J lost 2, with 13 bases in between. CDR1 and CDR2 from the germline V gene are MNHEY and SMNVEV (reference sequence). The CDR3 loop is CASSLQTGSAYEQYF. The CDR3 DNA reads TGTGCCAGCAGTTTACAGACAGGTTCTGCCTACGAGCAGTACTTC.

This chain joins TRBV28 and TRBJ1-1; D is unresolved. The germline V gene has CDR1 MDHEN and CDR2 SYDVKM. V was shortened by 5 bases and J by 3 bases, with 19 bases between the two germline ends. This CDR3 has 16 amino acids. CDR3: CASSPMDWATDTEAFF. The CDR3 nucleotides are TGTGCCAGCAGTCCCATGGACTGGGCAACGGACACTGAAGCTTTCTTT.

CDR3 nucleotide sequence: TGCGCCAGCAGCTTGGGGGCGTCTGCAACTAATGAAAAACTGTTTTTT. Its translation is CASSLGASATNEKLFF. The chain couples TRBV5-1 to TRBJ1-4; unclear D gene. CDR1 and CDR2 (germline): SGHRS, YFSETQ. V was pared by 0 bases and J by 0 bases, with 9 bases between. The CDR3 totals 16 residues.

The chain joins TRBV28 to TRBJ2-3; D not certain. The CDR3 loop spans 12 amino acids. Germline V gene data show CDR1 as MDHEN and CDR2 as SYDVKM. The V gene lost 6 bases and the J gene lost 2 bases, with 6 bases spanning the gap. CDR3 residues: CASSTPTDTQYF. The CDR3 DNA follows: TGTGCCAGCAGCACACCCACAGATACGCAGTATTTT. The full variable domain, its missing parts supplied by reference TRBV28 and TRBJ2-3, is DVKVTQSSRYLVKRTGEKVFLECVQDMDHENMFWYRQDPGLGLRLIYFSYDVKMKEKGDIPEGYSVSREKKERFSLILESASTNQTSMYLCASSTPTDTQYFGPGTRLTVL.

The chain links TRBV7-6 to TRBJ1-1; 12 bases are shared with TRBD1. Germline-derived CDR1 and CDR2 are SGHVS and FNYEAQ. With V trimmed by 3 bases and J by 4 bases, 0 bases remained unmatched. This CDR3 is 14 amino acids long. The CDR3 loop reads CASSLGQGATEAFF. The CDR3 DNA reads as TGTGCCAGCAGCTTGGGACAGGGGGCCACTGAAGCTTTCTTT.

The rearrangement joins TRBV5-6 to TRBJ2-3; D uncertain. The CDR3 contains 14 residues. Germline loops: CDR1 SGHDT, CDR2 YYEEEE. The germline V and J ends were trimmed by 7 bases and 1 base, with 13 bases remaining between them. CDR3 bases: TGTGCCAGCTCCGACAAGACGGGCACAGATACGCAGTATTTT. Protein sequence: CASSDKTGTDTQYF.

The rearrangement uses TRBV12-5 and TRBJ2-5; possible D gene TRBD1, 6 bases. V lost 6 bases to trimming and J lost 4 bases, with 12 bases between them. Germline CDR1 LGHNT, CDR2 FRNRAP. This CDR3 is 13 amino acids long. CDR3 residues: CASGQGRRETQYF. Here the CDR3 DNA reads TGTGCTAGTGGCCAGGGGCGCCGAGAGACCCAGTACTTC.

The sample holds a few counts of this clone. This rearrangement joins TRBV4-1 to TRBJ2-7; 7 positions match TRBD2. The length of the CDR3 is 19 residues. Trimming took 1 base from V and 2 from J; bases not matched to a gene: 17. Germline V lookup: CDR1 MGHRA, CDR2 YSYEKL. The CDR3 DNA follows: TGCGCCAGCAGCCAAGTTTTAACGCTCCGGGCTAGCGGAGCCTACGAGCAGTACTTC. Translating gives CASSQVLTLRASGAYEQYF.

As to this clone: An end of the junction does not agree with germline; a read error may underlie this. The chain couples TRBV7-2 to TRBJ2-7; 12 nucleotides line up with TRBD2. CDR1 and CDR2 from the germline V gene are SGHTA and FQGNSA. The CDR3 has 15 residues. The CDR3 DNA reads as TGTGCCAGCAGCTTAGGACTAGCGGGAGAGGGAGCCAGAAATTTC. Protein product: CASSLGLAGEGARNF.

V is TRBV5-6 and J is TRBJ2-7; 9 bases fit TRBD1. The CDR3 consists of 15 residues. V dropped 1 base and J dropped 7; count of bases not matched to a gene: 9. CDR1 is SGHDT, CDR2 YYEEEE, per germline. The CDR3 protein is CASSLTGQGVGEQYF. The CDR3 nucleotides read TGTGCCAGCAGCTTGACGGGACAGGGAGTGGGGGAGCAGTACTTC.

This sequence joins TRBV7-2 and TRBJ1-1; no clear D gene. CDR3 length equals 14 residues. The V gene lost 0 bases and the J gene lost 1 base, with 6 bases spanning the gap. The germline CDR1 and CDR2 sequences are SGHTA and FQGNSA. The CDR3 DNA follows: TGTGCCAGCAGCTTAGCGCCAGGGAACACTGAAGCTTTCTTT. It encodes CASSLAPGNTEAFF. Complete variable domain (other parts from reference TRBV7-2 and TRBJ1-1): GAGVSQSPSNKVTEKGKDVELRCDPISGHTALYWYRQSLGQGLEFLIYFQGNSAPDKSGLPSDRFSAERTGGSVSTLTIQRTQQEDSAVYLCASSLAPGNTEAFFGQGTRLTVV.

This rearrangement joins TRBV5-4 to TRBJ1-2; TRBD1 is a possible D gene (5 bases). This CDR3 has 13 residues. V gave up 4 bases and J gave up 7 bases, with 14 bases separating them. The germline gives CDR1 SGHNT, CDR2 YYREEE (reference sequence). CDR3 nucleotides: TGTGCCAGCAGCCTGGGGGGGGTGCGTGGCTACACCTTC. It encodes CASSLGGVRGYTF.

This chain connects TRBV6-6 to TRBJ1-6; 8 bases agree with TRBD1. CDR1 and CDR2 (germline): MNHNY, SVGAGI (reference sequence). The CDR3 contains 16 residues. The J segment lost 5 bases and the V segment lost 1 base, leaving 4 bases of the junction unmatched. CDR3 residues: CASSYLGGQDNSPLHF. The DNA for the CDR3 is TGTGCCAGCAGTTACTTAGGGGGACAGGATAATTCACCCCTCCACTTT.

The chain has TRBV3-1 (or the pseudogene TRBV3-2) and TRBJ1-5, with D unresolved. Trimming removed 1 base at V and 2 bases at J, with 6 bases between. This CDR3 region has 14 residues. Germline CDR1 is LGHDT and CDR2 is YNNKEL (reference sequence). CDR3 DNA sequence: TGTGCCAGCAGCCAAGGCACGGGCAATCAGCCCCAGCATTTT. Translation gives CASSQGTGNQPQHF.

This clone was observed a handful of times. CDR3 residues: CASSLGREYEQYF. The CDR3 region has the DNA TGTGCCAGCAGCTTAGGACGGGAATACGAGCAGTACTTC. The rearrangement joins TRBV7-2 to TRBJ2-7; tentatively, D is TRBD2 (5 bases). Looked up from germline, CDR1 is SGHTA and CDR2 is FQGNSA. The CDR3 is made up of 13 amino acids. V gave up 1 base and J gave up 4 bases, with 8 bases separating them.

V usage is TRBV24-1 and J usage is TRBJ2-2, with TRBD1 matching 11 bases. V dropped 4 bases and J dropped 4; count of bases not matched to a gene: 13. CDR1 is KGHDR, CDR2 SFDVKD, per germline. The CDR3 has 19 amino acids. The CDR3 coding sequence is TGTGCCACCAGTGACCCGAACGAGGACAGGGGGCCGGCCACCGGGGAGCTGTTTTTT. Protein sequence: CATSDPNEDRGPATGELFF.

Of note for this clone: In the same sample, other DNA sequences code for this CDR3. This chain links TRBV7-9 with TRBJ1-1; weak D call: TRBD1 (5 bases). This CDR3 contains 14 residues. Trimming cost V 3 bases and J 1 base, with 9 bases left between them. Germline CDR1 is SEHNR and CDR2 is FQNEAQ (reference sequence). For the CDR3, the DNA is TGTGCCAGCAGCTTGCAGGGCCAGAACACTGAAGCTTTCTTT. Protein product: CASSLQGQNTEAFF.

The rearrangement joins TRBV5-1 to TRBJ2-2; 7 bases are a match to TRBD2. CDR3 length equals 15 residues. The V segment lost 2 bases and the J segment 1 base; nucleotides outside the gene matches: 2. The germline V gene encodes CDR1 SGHRS and CDR2 YFSETQ. The CDR3 nucleotides read TGCGCCAGCAGCTTTGGCGGGGGGAACACCGGGGAGCTGTTTTTT. Translated, it gives CASSFGGGNTGELFF.

This clone has a single count. The rearrangement links TRBV5-1 to TRBJ2-7; TRBD2 matches 7 bases. The CDR3 contains 15 residues. V dropped 4 bases and J dropped 2; count of bases not matched to a gene: 9. The germline gives CDR1 SGHRS, CDR2 YFSETQ. CDR3: CASSSGEGGPYEQYF. In DNA, the CDR3 is TGCGCCAGCAGCAGCGGCGAGGGAGGGCCCTACGAGCAGTACTTC. Filled out from reference TRBV5-1 and TRBJ2-7, the complete variable domain reads KAGVTQTPRYLIKTRGQQVTLSCSPISGHRSVSWYQQTPGQGLQFLFEYFSETQRNKGNFPGRFSGRQFSNSRSEMNVSTLELGDSALYLCASSSGEGGPYEQYFGPGTRLTVT.

The chain uses TRBV21-1 and TRBJ1-1; TRBD1, the D gene given by the table, was not confirmed from the DNA. TRBV21-1 is designated a pseudogene. The CDR3 contains 16 residues. The DNA for the CDR3 is TGTGCCAGCAGCAAAGTGACAGGGGTTACGAACACTGAAGCTTTCTTT. It codes for CASSKVTGVTNTEAFF.

This chain links TRBV7-9 with TRBJ2-5, with 7 bases that match TRBD1. After removal of 5 bases from V and 2 bases from J, the junction contained 8 bases not matched to a gene. Germline CDR1 and CDR2: SEHNR and FQNEAQ (reference sequence). The CDR3 runs 15 residues. Here the CDR3 DNA reads TGTGCCAGCAGCGCCCAAAGGGGGCAACAAGAGACCCAGTACTTC. Amino acids: CASSAQRGQQETQYF.

The chain employs TRBV6-5 and TRBJ2-1; D is perhaps TRBD1 (6 bases). The V gene's germline CDR1 is MNHEY and CDR2 SVGAGI. The CDR3 spans 15 residues. V was pared by 5 bases and J by 6 bases, with 17 bases between. This chain's CDR3 is CASSTNQVGANEQFF. The DNA of the CDR3 is TGTGCCAGCAGTACAAACCAGGTGGGGGCCAATGAGCAGTTCTTC.

The rearrangement uses TRBV19 and TRBJ1-1; D is unresolved. V shed 6 bases and J shed 0 bases, with 20 bases lying between them. Germline-derived CDR1 and CDR2 are LNHDA and SQIVND (reference sequence). The CDR3 has 17 amino acids. The chain's CDR3 is CASRDQWTEEMNTEAFF. The CDR3 DNA sequence: TGTGCCAGTAGAGACCAATGGACGGAGGAGATGAACACTGAAGCTTTCTTT.

The genes are TRBV28 and TRBJ1-5, with D maybe TRBD1 (5 bases). The CDR3 is 14 residues long. Germline CDR1 and CDR2: MDHEN and SYDVKM. The V and J ends lost 3 bases and 4 bases respectively, with 10 bases between them. The CDR3 DNA reads as TGTGCCAGCAGTTTCCCATCAGGGAATCAGCCCCAGCATTTT. It is translated as CASSFPSGNQPQHF.

CDR3 nucleotide sequence: TGTGCCAGCAGAACCGGGACATTATCCTACGAGCAGTACTTC. It is translated as CASRTGTLSYEQYF. The chain carries TRBV27 and TRBJ2-7; D is possibly TRBD1 (6 bases). Germline lookup yields CDR1 MNHEY and CDR2 SMNVEV (reference sequence). The CDR3 runs to 14 residues. The V end lost 6 bases, the J end lost 1 base, and 13 bases lay between the germline ends.

The rearrangement uses TRBV29-1 and TRBJ2-7; tentative D call: TRBD1 (6 bases). Trimming left V 4 bases short and J 2 bases short, with 12 bases between. The CDR3 loop spans 13 amino acids. Per the germline V gene, CDR1 is SQVTM and CDR2 is ANQGSEA. The CDR3 DNA sequence: TGCAGCGTTGCCCGGGACACTCCCTACGAGCAGTACTTC. This encodes CSVARDTPYEQYF.

The rearrangement uses TRBV27 and TRBJ2-7; D unclear. Germline CDR1 reads MNHEY; CDR2 reads SMNVEV (reference sequence). The V gene lost 3 bases and the J gene lost 2 bases, with 11 bases spanning the gap. This CDR3 region has 14 residues. The CDR3 nucleotides read TGTGCCAGCAGTTTCTCAGGCGCAACCTACGAGCAGTACTTC. Translation: CASSFSGATYEQYF.

This clone was seen just once. The J gene is TRBJ2-2, the V gene TRBV18, with 10 nucleotides matching TRBD2. The CDR3 sequence is 16 residues long. V lost 3 bases to trimming and J lost 1 base; unmatched junction nucleotides: 2. CDR1 and CDR2 from the germline V gene are KGHSH and LQKENI. CDR3 nucleotides: TGTGCCAGCTCACCGGGACTAGCGTTGAACACCGGGGAGCTGTTTTTT. This gives the protein CASSPGLALNTGELFF.